The next 20 T cell receptor beta chains were all read from a single sample in a study of OX40 agonist ivuxolimab in advanced cancers. Clones were sequenced by immunoSEQ multiplex PCR, and TCRdb holds only the in-frame ones, with some missing. The table has tens of thousands of clones, 85% to 95% seen once. The starting material was CD4+ or CD8+ T cells sorted from blood, obtained in a trial of the OX40 agonist ivuxolimab. The receptors stem from an adult with an advanced solid tumor such as melanoma, head and neck, liver or kidney cancer.

This clone came up once. The chain joins TRBV19 to TRBJ2-2, with D tentatively TRBD2 (5 bases). The V end lost 1 base, the J end lost 3 bases, and 6 bases lay between the germline ends. CDR3 length: 14 amino acids. The germline V gene encodes CDR1 LNHDA and CDR2 SQIVND (reference sequence). The CDR3 loop reads CASSIVAHTGELFF. DNA of the CDR3: TGTGCCAGTAGTATAGTAGCGCACACCGGGGAGCTGTTTTTT. The full variable domain, with the rest looked up from reference TRBV19 and TRBJ2-2, is DGGITQSPKYLFRKEGQNVTLSCEQNLNHDAMYWYRQDPGQGLRLIYYSQIVNDFQKGDIAEGYSVSREKKESFPLTVTSAQKNPTAFYLCASSIVAHTGELFFGEGSRLTVL.

The CDR3 coding sequence is TGTGCCAGCAGCCTAGGGGGGGCGGGCGCCTACGAGCAGTACTTC. It encodes CASSLGGAGAYEQYF. This chain links TRBV7-2 with TRBJ2-7, with D tentatively TRBD2 (7 bases). The CDR3 runs 15 residues. Between the trimmed V and J ends, which lost 5 bases and 2 bases, there was a span of 16 bases. Germline loops: CDR1 SGHTA, CDR2 FQGNSA.

The V call is TRBV9, the J call TRBJ2-3; 9 bases line up with TRBD2. With V trimmed by 3 bases and J by 1 base, 6 bases remained unmatched. The CDR3 runs 16 residues. The germline V gene encodes CDR1 SGDLS and CDR2 YYNGEE. CDR3: CASSEGIAGGTDTQYF. In DNA, the CDR3 is TGTGCCAGCAGCGAGGGGATAGCGGGGGGCACAGATACGCAGTATTTT.

This clone showed up just once. The V gene is TRBV7-2, the J gene TRBJ2-2, with a tentative D call TRBD2 (6 bases). With 6 bases removed from V and 4 bases from J, the gap between germline ends came to 15 bases. Germline CDR1 SGHTA, CDR2 FQGNSA. The CDR3 loop spans 15 amino acids. CDR3 nucleotides: TGTGCCAGCAGAACAGGAGGGCCGGGCACCGGGGAGCTGTTTTTT. It translates to CASRTGGPGTGELFF. Full variable domain (remainder filled in from reference TRBV7-2 and TRBJ2-2): GAGVSQSPSNKVTEKGKDVELRCDPISGHTALYWYRQSLGQGLEFLIYFQGNSAPDKSGLPSDRFSAERTGGSVSTLTIQRTQQEDSAVYLCASRTGGPGTGELFFGEGSRLTVL.

V and J are TRBV1 and TRBJ2-7; the table's TRBD1 call for D was not verified on the DNA. TRBV1 constitutes a pseudogene. The CDR3 runs 17 residues. CDR3 sequence (DNA): TGCACCAGCAGCCAACGTCCAAGGGACAGGGGAACCTACGAGCAGTACTTC. Its translation is CTSSQRPRDRGTYEQYF.

The V and J genes are TRBV27 and TRBJ2-5; the D is unclear. The CDR3 is made up of 13 amino acids. Looked up from germline, CDR1 is MNHEY and CDR2 is SMNVEV (reference sequence). Trimming removed 4 bases from V and 2 bases from J, with 8 bases in between. This CDR3 is CASSSNVQETQYF. The CDR3 DNA sequence: TGTGCCAGCAGTTCGAACGTACAAGAGACCCAGTACTTC.

This chain uses TRBV6-1 with TRBJ1-1; D is perhaps TRBD1 (6 bases). Deletions cut 4 bases from V and 8 bases from J, with 20 bases between. The germline CDR1 and CDR2 sequences are MNHNS and SASEGT. The CDR3 is made up of 15 amino acids. CDR3 loop: CASSGPLGTREEAFF. CDR3 DNA: TGTGCCAGCAGTGGACCCCTCGGGACACGGGAGGAAGCTTTCTTT.

The chain has TRBV5-1 and TRBJ2-2; 7 bases align to TRBD1. CDR1 and CDR2 from the germline V gene are SGHRS and YFSETQ. The length of the CDR3 is 15 residues. The trim removed 5 bases at V and 2 bases at J, leaving 6 bases unmatched. The CDR3 here is CASRETGLNTGELFF. CDR3 bases: TGCGCCAGCAGGGAGACAGGGCTTAACACCGGGGAGCTGTTTTTT.

The chain joins TRBV9 to TRBJ2-7; 7 bases match TRBD1. The CDR3 runs to 15 residues. Per the germline V gene, CDR1 is SGDLS and CDR2 is YYNGEE. V lost 2 bases and J lost 4; bases outside the gene matches: 9. CDR3 region: CASSVTGEKVYEQYF. CDR3 in DNA: TGTGCCAGCAGCGTTACAGGGGAGAAGGTTTACGAGCAGTACTTC.

This clone was detected only once. The chain links TRBV6-5 to TRBJ2-3; 7 bases line up with TRBD2. With 8 bases clipped from V and 0 bases from J, the junction kept 8 bases outside the gene matches. In germline, CDR1 is MNHEY, CDR2 SVGAGI. The CDR3 is made up of 15 amino acids. The CDR3, as DNA: TGTGCCAGCCATTCTAGCGGCCCTAGCACAGATACGCAGTATTTT. Protein product: CASHSSGPSTDTQYF.

The genes are TRBV5-1 and TRBJ2-1; no definite D call. Trimming left V 1 base short and J 5 bases short, with 10 bases between. This CDR3 has 14 amino acids. Germline V gene data show CDR1 as SGHRS and CDR2 as YFSETQ. CDR3 loop: CASSLMATHNEQFF. As DNA, the CDR3 is TGCGCCAGCAGCTTGATGGCTACCCACAATGAGCAGTTCTTC.

This clone showed up just once. The chain recombines TRBV2 with TRBJ2-1, with TRBD2 identical over 7 bases. V trimming: 1 base; J trimming: 7 bases; junction bases outside the gene matches: 7. Germline CDR1 reads SNHLY; CDR2 reads FYNNEI. CDR3 length equals 15 residues. DNA for the CDR3: TGTGCCAGCAGTGAAGAAAGGGGAGGGATTAATGAGCAGTTCTTC. Translated: CASSEERGGINEQFF.

The CDR3 loop reads CSARGPYEQYF. In DNA form, the CDR3 reads TGCAGTGCTAGAGGGCCGTACGAGCAGTACTTC. The chain has TRBV20-1 and TRBJ2-7; D ambiguous. V was clipped by 1 base and J by 4 bases, with 5 bases between them. The CDR3 spans 11 residues. The germline CDR1 and CDR2 sequences are DFQATT and SNEGSKA (reference sequence).

This clone was seen just once. The chain employs TRBV4-3 and TRBJ2-7; D perhaps matches TRBD1 (6 bases). The CDR3 has 16 amino acids. Germline V gene lookup returns CDR1 LGHNA and CDR2 YSLEER. Trimming shortened V by 1 base and J by 5 bases, and 18 bases separated the two germline ends. The CDR3 nucleotides are TGCGCCAGCAGCCAAGTAGGTGGTACAGGGCGACACGAGCAGTACTTC. It yields the protein CASSQVGGTGRHEQYF.

The chain employs TRBV19 and TRBJ2-3; 9 nucleotides align to TRBD2. Germline values: CDR1 LNHDA, CDR2 SQIVND (reference sequence). V gave up 8 bases and J gave up 1 base; unmatched junction bases: 1. The CDR3 is made up of 13 amino acids. CDR3 coding DNA: TGTGCCAGTGTAGCGGGGGGCACAGATACGCAGTATTTT. Translated, it gives CASVAGGTDTQYF.

This chain connects TRBV6-5 to TRBJ2-3; tentatively, D is TRBD1 (5 bases). This CDR3 region has 16 residues. In germline, CDR1 is MNHEY, CDR2 SVGAGI. V was clipped by 0 bases and J by 0 bases, with 10 bases between them. The DNA for the CDR3 is TGTGCCAGCAGTTACTCCCAGGGTAGGAGCACAGATACGCAGTATTTT. Its protein is CASSYSQGRSTDTQYF.

V and J are TRBV28 and TRBJ1-1, with 7 bases identical to TRBD1. The V gene's germline CDR1 is MDHEN and CDR2 SYDVKM. Losses at the gene ends were 4 bases for V and 4 bases for J; bases not matched to a gene: 6. This CDR3 has 14 residues. Written as DNA, the CDR3 is TGTGCCAGCAGTTCCCCGACAGGGATCACTGAAGCTTTCTTT. Amino acids: CASSSPTGITEAFF.

This CDR3 is CASSDPPQETQYF. The CDR3 DNA follows: TGCGCCAGCAGTGATCCGCCTCAAGAGACCCAGTACTTC. J is TRBJ2-5 and V is TRBV10-1; D is ambiguous. V gave up 3 bases and J gave up 2 bases, with 7 bases separating them. Germline-derived CDR1 and CDR2 are WNHNN and SYGVQD (reference sequence). The CDR3 spans 13 residues.

The chain carries TRBV5-1 and TRBJ1-1; D gene ambiguous. Deletions cut 6 bases from V and 3 bases from J, with 12 bases between. CDR3 size: 13 residues. Germline assignment: CDR1 SGHRS and CDR2 YFSETQ. The CDR3 protein is CASKARSDTEAFF. CDR3 bases: TGCGCCAGCAAGGCACGTTCGGACACTGAAGCTTTCTTT.

This chain links TRBV6-5 with TRBJ1-6; D is ambiguous. Per germline, CDR1 MNHEY and CDR2 SVGAGI. The CDR3 spans 12 residues. With 0 bases removed from V and 10 bases from J, the gap between germline ends came to 4 bases. This chain's CDR3 is CASSYSGSPLHF. As DNA, the CDR3 is TGTGCCAGCAGTTACTCGGGGTCACCCCTCCACTTT.